The clone carrying this TCR beta chain was found a few times. The antigen is not known. The ends were cut back, 0 bases at V and 4 bases at J, with 10 bases in the middle. Germline assignment: CDR1 SGHRS and CDR2 YFSETQ. The CDR3 length is 14 residues. These data belong to a study of post-analysis software for immune sequencing data. Unique molecular identifiers were built into the TCR beta cDNA libraries. MiXCR, run by TCRdb on the PCR reads, gives a single entry per CDR3 protein. This sample has 800,000 to 950,000 distinct CDR3 sequences; about 53% occur once, and the top ten carry under 6%. The study, taken as a whole, reports: Significantly lower normalized Chao1 diversity was seen in multiple sclerosis patients than in controls. In patients, TRBV5-6, TRBV5-1 and TRBV20-1 belonged to roughly five TRBV segments found more frequently than in controls.

What was sequenced was blood. The sequence derives from a girl between 5 and 17 years old with multiple sclerosis. The V and J genes are TRBV5-1 and TRBJ1-2, with D unclear. Written as DNA, the CDR3 is TGCGCCAGCAGCTTGGAAGGGCAGGTCTATGGCTACACCTTC. As protein: CASSLEGQVYGYTF.